Shown below are 7 T cell receptor beta chains from a single sample sequenced in a study of T cell responses to AZD1222 COVID-19 vaccine. Assay used: immunoSEQ multiplex PCR; TCRdb lists only in-frame clones, some missing. The repertoire consists of tens of thousands of clones, with approximately 90% occurring once and the leading ten covering about 4.9%. This material consisted of peripheral blood, taken on day 0 of MenACWY control vaccination. These receptors all come from an adult in good health.

The chain joins TRBV29-1 to TRBJ1-2; no reliable D call. Between the trimmed V and J ends, which lost 3 bases and 2 bases, there was a span of 7 bases. The CDR3 totals 12 residues. CDR1 and CDR2 (germline): SQVTM, ANQGSEA. The CDR3 sequence: CSVEAENYGYTF. CDR3 in DNA: TGCAGCGTTGAGGCAGAAAACTATGGCTACACCTTC. The whole variable domain, remainder taken from reference TRBV29-1 and TRBJ1-2, is SAVISQKPSRDICQRGTSLTIQCQVDSQVTMMFWYRQQPGQSLTLIATANQGSEATYESGFVIDKFPISRPNLTFSTLTVSNMSPEDSSIYLCSVEAENYGYTFGSGTRLTVV.

This chain connects TRBV30 to TRBJ1-2; the D gene is possibly TRBD1 (6 bases). Germline loops: CDR1 GTSNPN, CDR2 SVGIG (reference sequence). The length of the CDR3 is 14 residues. Trimming took off 4 bases at V and 4 bases at J, with 16 bases between the two ends. The CDR3 loop is CAWMGEGGTYGYTF. The CDR3 DNA sequence: TGTGCCTGGATGGGAGAGGGGGGTACCTATGGCTACACCTTC.

J is TRBJ2-5 and V is TRBV6-5; D assignment may be TRBD1 or TRBD2 (6 bases each). This CDR3 is 12 amino acids long. The germline CDR1 and CDR2 sequences are MNHEY and SVGAGI. The germline V and J ends were trimmed by 6 bases and 4 bases, with 9 bases remaining between them. Here the CDR3 DNA reads TGTGCCAGCAGAGGGGGGCCAGAGACCCAGTACTTC. Protein product: CASRGGPETQYF.

V usage is TRBV7-2 and J usage is TRBJ1-1; D gene unclear. CDR1 and CDR2 (germline): SGHTA, FQGNSA. The V end lost 2 bases, the J end lost 0 bases, and 7 bases lay between the germline ends. The CDR3 contains 14 residues. The CDR3 DNA reads TGTGCCAGCAGCTTATCACCTGTGAACACTGAAGCTTTCTTT. Translation: CASSLSPVNTEAFF.

In this sample, this clone turned up once. The V gene is TRBV6-2 or TRBV6-3, the J gene TRBJ2-1; 7 nucleotides line up with TRBD2. In germline, CDR1 is MNHEY, CDR2 SVGEGT. CDR3 length: 16 residues. V lost 3 bases and J lost 0; bases outside the gene matches: 5. The CDR3 DNA sequence: TGTGCCAGCAGTTATCATGGCGGGAGCTCCTACAATGAGCAGTTCTTC. It codes for CASSYHGGSSYNEQFF.

The chain carries TRBV19 and TRBJ1-1; D is possibly TRBD1 (5 bases). Germline CDR1 reads LNHDA; CDR2 reads SQIVND (reference sequence). This CDR3 contains 12 residues. The V gene lost 11 bases and the J gene lost 2 bases, with 12 bases spanning the gap. CDR3 DNA sequence: TGTGCCGTCAGGGAGCCAAACACTGAAGCTTTCTTT. Translating it yields CAVREPNTEAFF.

The chain is built from TRBV6-6 and TRBJ2-5, with D unresolved. This CDR3 contains 12 residues. Trimming took 5 bases from V and 4 from J, leaving 8 bases between them. The germline CDR1 and CDR2 sequences are MNHNY and SVGAGI (reference sequence). In nucleotides, the CDR3 is TGTGCCAGCAGTGTGGCACTAGAGACCCAGTACTTC. Residues: CASSVALETQYF.